This is a list of T cell receptor beta chains from one sample in a study of OX40 agonist ivuxolimab in advanced cancers. Sequenced by immunoSEQ multiplex PCR; TCRdb stores in-frame clones only, minus some. The profile shows about 79,000 clones, more than 85% of them singletons. The sequencing used CD4+ or CD8+ T cells sorted from blood, collected in a trial of the OX40 agonist ivuxolimab. The receptors were gathered from an adult with an advanced solid tumor such as melanoma, head and neck, liver or kidney cancer. Both conserved end residues are part of each CDR3. D genes are given only for firm matches. Expanded clones get a size class; other rows say once, few or many, or leave the size out.

DNA	CDR3	J	size	D	V
TGTGCCAGCAGCTCCAACTTATTAGGGGCGCGGGGCTACACCTTC	CASSSNLLGARGYTF	TRBJ1-2	NA	NA	TRBV7-2
TGTGCCAGCGTCCCGGGACAGGGCCGGAACACTGAAGCTTTCTTT	CASVPGQGRNTEAFF	TRBJ1-1	NA	TRBD1	TRBV18
TGCGCCAGCACCTGGGCTCAAGGACAGCCTTCCTACAATGAGCAGTTCTTC	CASTWAQGQPSYNEQFF	TRBJ2-1	once	NA	TRBV5-1
TGTGCCAGCAGCCGAACAGGGAATGGCTACACCTTC	CASSRTGNGYTF	TRBJ1-2	NA	NA	TRBV11-1
TGTGCCAGCGGGGGCGGACCATACGAGCAGTACTTC	CASGGGPYEQYF	TRBJ2-7	NA	NA	TRBV7-2
TGTGCCAGCAGCTTACTAGCGGGAGAATCCGGGGAGCTGTTTTTT	CASSLLAGESGELFF	TRBJ2-2	NA	TRBD2	TRBV7-9
TGTGCCAGCAGCTTCCCCGGAGATACGCAGTATTTT	CASSFPGDTQYF	TRBJ2-3	NA	NA	TRBV7-3
TGTGCCAGCAGGGAGGACGGTGAGCAGTTCTTC	CASREDGEQFF	TRBJ2-1	NA	NA	TRBV14
TGTGCCAGCAGCGGTGACAGGTGGAGACTGGATGGCTACACCTTC	CASSGDRWRLDGYTF	TRBJ1-2	NA	NA	TRBV9
TGTGCCAGCAGCTTAGTCCGGTACCAAGAGACCCAGTACTTC	CASSLVRYQETQYF	TRBJ2-5	NA	NA	TRBV7-2
TGTGCCATCAAGAGCGGAAACAATGAGCAGTTCTTC	CAIKSGNNEQFF	TRBJ2-1	NA	NA	TRBV10-3
TGTGCCAGCTCACCACAACAGAGCAATCAGCCCCAGCATTTT	CASSPQQSNQPQHF	TRBJ1-5	once	NA	TRBV18
TGTGCCAGCAGCTTGGCAAACAGGGTGAACACTGAAGCTTTCTTT	CASSLANRVNTEAFF	TRBJ1-1	once	NA	TRBV5-5
TGTGCCAGCAGAACAGGGAGCTCCTATAATTCACCCCTCCACTTT	CASRTGSSYNSPLHF	TRBJ1-6	NA	NA	TRBV5-4
TGTGCCAGCAGCTTAGGCGGGAGTAAGGGGCTGGGTGAGCAGTTCTTC	CASSLGGSKGLGEQFF	TRBJ2-1	NA	TRBD2	TRBV11-3
TGTGCAAGTCGCACAACCGGGACAGGGGGCTCTGGGGCCAACGTCCTGACTTTC	CASRTTGTGGSGANVLTF	TRBJ2-6	NA	NA	TRBV12-2
TGCGCCAGCAGCTTGGGGCAGGGTGGAAACACCATATATTTT	CASSLGQGGNTIYF	TRBJ1-3	NA	NA	TRBV5-1
TGCGCCAGCAGTCAATTGGGTAGCGTGGTAGCGGGGACAATACCAATAGAGACCCAGTACTTC	CASSQLGSVVAGTIPIETQYF	TRBJ2-5	NA	TRBD2	TRBV23-1
TGTGCCAGCAGCCGCCATACCGGGACTAGCGGGGCCCTCCAAGAGACCCAGTACTTC	CASSRHTGTSGALQETQYF	TRBJ2-5	NA	TRBD2	TRBV9
TGCGCCAGCAGCCAAGACAGGGACAGGGGCTACACCTTC	CASSQDRDRGYTF	TRBJ1-2	NA	TRBD1	TRBV4-3
TGTGCCAGCTCCTTGAACACTGAAGCTTTCTTT	CASSLNTEAFF	TRBJ1-1	NA	NA	TRBV19
TGTGCCACTGCCCGGACAGGGAACCAGCCCCAGCATTTT	CATARTGNQPQHF	TRBJ1-5	NA	TRBD1	TRBV10-3
TGTGCCAGCAGTGATTGGACAGGGCGTGAAAAACTGTTTTTT	CASSDWTGREKLFF	TRBJ1-4	NA	TRBD1	TRBV2
TGCGCCAGCAGTGAACAGGGGGGCACCGGGGAGCTGTTTTTT	CASSEQGGTGELFF	TRBJ2-2	NA	TRBD1	TRBV10-2
TGTGCCAGCCGGGAAACGGGAGTTGGAGCCTACGAGCAGTACTTC	CASRETGVGAYEQYF	TRBJ2-7	NA	NA	TRBV6-5
TGTGCCATCAGTGACAGCGGGGGGAACACCGGGGAGCTGTTTTTT	CAISDSGGNTGELFF	TRBJ2-2	few	TRBD2	TRBV10-3
TGTGCCATCGGGGGGACTAGCGGAACAGATACGCAGTATTTT	CAIGGTSGTDTQYF	TRBJ2-3	NA	TRBD2	TRBV10-3
TGCGCCAGCAGCCCCGGGACTAGCGGGACCGATACGCAGTATTTT	CASSPGTSGTDTQYF	TRBJ2-3	NA	TRBD2	TRBV5-1